Listed below are T cell receptor beta chains from one sample, sequenced in a study of T cell changes during pregnancy in multiple sclerosis. Method: immunoSEQ multiplex PCR; TCRdb's copy keeps in-frame clones and lacks some. The sample yields tens of thousands of clones, 85% to 95% seen once. The sequencing used CD8+ T cells from peripheral blood mononuclear cells, collected in the third trimester of pregnancy. These receptors were taken from a female donor in good health, enrolled as a control in a pregnancy study. Both conserved end residues are part of each CDR3. D genes are given only for firm matches. Size values are once, few and many counts, or a class for expanded clones, and some rows have none.

CDR3 protein	CDR3 DNA	D gene	clone size	J gene	V gene
CASSQDWAVDNEQFF	TGTGCCAGCAGCCAGGACTGGGCCGTCGACAATGAGCAGTTCTTC	.	.	TRBJ2-1	TRBV5-6
CASSQRVDEQFF	TGTGCCAGCAGCCAGAGGGTGGATGAGCAGTTCTTC	.	.	TRBJ2-1	TRBV14
CASSFGLAANTGELFF	TGTGCCAGCAGCTTCGGACTAGCGGCGAACACCGGGGAGCTGTTTTTT	TRBD2	.	TRBJ2-2	TRBV2
CASSERAGGAYEQYF	TGTGCCAGCAGTGAAAGGGCAGGTGGGGCTTACGAGCAGTACTTC	.	once	TRBJ2-7	TRBV2
CASSPHPDRAITYEQYF	TGTGCCAGCAGTCCTCACCCCGACAGGGCCATTACCTACGAGCAGTACTTC	TRBD1	.	TRBJ2-7	TRBV27
CASSLVSGEGYEQYF	TGTGCCAGCAGCTTGGTTTCAGGGGAAGGGTACGAGCAGTACTTC	.	.	TRBJ2-7	TRBV5-5
CASSVFNRGLGELFF	TGTGCCAGCAGCGTTTTCAACAGGGGGCTCGGGGAGCTGTTTTTT	TRBD1	.	TRBJ2-2	TRBV9
CASSQVVTTYEQYF	TGCGCCAGCAGCCAAGTCGTGACAACCTACGAGCAGTACTTC	.	.	TRBJ2-7	TRBV4-1
CAISLDRGNQPQHF	TGTGCCATCAGTTTAGACAGGGGCAATCAGCCCCAGCATTTT	TRBD1	.	TRBJ1-5	TRBV10-3
CASSPGAGVGELFF	TGTGCCAGCAGTCCCGGAGCGGGGGTCGGGGAGCTGTTTTTT	TRBD2	.	TRBJ2-2	TRBV27
CASSLGQGTYNEQFF	TGTGCCAGCAGCCTAGGACAGGGTACCTACAATGAGCAGTTCTTC	TRBD1	.	TRBJ2-1	TRBV7-8
CASSQYGTGSGANVLTF	TGTGCCAGCAGCCAATATGGGACAGGGTCCGGGGCCAACGTCCTGACTTTC	TRBD1	.	TRBJ2-6	TRBV4-2
CASSVGREPDTQYF	TGTGCCAGCAGCGTAGGTCGCGAACCAGATACGCAGTATTTT	.	once	TRBJ2-3	TRBV9
CAWTALSVRTDTTFANTGELFF	TGTGCCTGGACAGCCCTATCCGTGAGGACAGATACAACGTTCGCGAACACCGGGGAGCTGTTTTTT	.	.	TRBJ2-2	TRBV30
CASSGPGQGNNEQFF	TGTGCCAGCAGCGGTCCGGGACAGGGGAACAATGAGCAGTTCTTC	TRBD1	.	TRBJ2-1	TRBV9
CASSTTGLTGELFF	TGTGCCAGCAGCACGACAGGGTTGACCGGGGAGCTGTTTTTT	TRBD1	.	TRBJ2-2	TRBV14
CAWSHGAGTDTQYF	TGTGCCTGGAGCCATGGGGCTGGCACAGATACGCAGTATTTT	.	once	TRBJ2-3	TRBV30
CASSYAMEVIGQDF	TGTGCCAGCAGTTACGCGATGGAGGTGATCGGACAGGACTTC	TRBD1	.	TRBJ1-2	TRBV6-5
CASSPPASMLLEEKLFF	TGTGCCAGCAGCCCCCCGGCCAGTATGTTGTTGGAGGAAAAACTGTTTTTT	.	.	TRBJ1-4	TRBV7-8
CASSQRGGPHYEQYF	TGCGCCAGCAGCCAACGAGGGGGTCCCCACTACGAGCAGTACTTC	.	.	TRBJ2-7	TRBV4-1
CASSTLPGGSNYGYTF	TGTGCCAGCAGTACCTTACCAGGGGGCTCTAACTATGGCTACACCTTC	TRBD1	.	TRBJ1-2	TRBV27
CASSSRGGLETQYF	TGTGCCAGCAGCTCTAGGGGGGGGCTGGAGACCCAGTACTTC	.	.	TRBJ2-5	TRBV9
CASSIGSLGVEAFF	TGTGCCAGTAGTATAGGCTCCTTGGGAGTTGAAGCTTTCTTT	.	.	TRBJ1-1	TRBV19